This T cell receptor (beta chain) was captured by sequencing in a study of cytomegalovirus exposure and HLA in healthy donors. Notes on the study in general: Rare TCR sequences dominated, though some public TCRs recurred in many donors. Listed as cytomegalovirus-associated were 150 to 200 TCR beta chains.

TCRdb's copy holds only in-frame clones and misses some; the assay was immunoSEQ multiplex PCR. The table includes some 170,000 clones, roughly 90% detected once. Comment on this clone: Its specificity is unknown.

While the first cohort had fewer than 850 subjects, the donors belonged to the separate validation cohort of over a hundred subjects. This CDR3 is 16 amino acids long. Per the germline V gene, CDR1 is MDHEN and CDR2 is SYDVKM. V was clipped by 3 bases and J by 0 bases; unmatched bases: 6. The chain is built from TRBV28 and TRBJ1-1, with 8 bases identical to TRBD1. Input material: PBMCs. The source of this sequence is a man aged 18-30 years in good health and CMV-seropositive. CDR3 sequence: CASSFRDRPMNTEAFF. In nucleotides, the CDR3 is TGTGCCAGCAGTTTTAGGGACAGGCCCATGAACACTGAAGCTTTCTTT. The variable domain in full, with the rest retrieved from reference TRBV28 and TRBJ1-1, is DVKVTQSSRYLVKRTGEKVFLECVQDMDHENMFWYRQDPGLGLRLIYFSYDVKMKEKGDIPEGYSVSREKKERFSLILESASTNQTSMYLCASSFRDRPMNTEAFFGQGTRLTVV.